Presented here are 10 T cell receptor beta chains from one specimen sequenced in a study of T cell responses to AZD1222 COVID-19 vaccine. Libraries were prepared by immunoSEQ multiplex PCR; TCRdb keeps only in-frame clonotypes and omits some of them. The sample shows roughly 140,000 clones, around 90% of them seen only once. Source: peripheral blood, taken on day 0 of AZD1222 vaccination. The receptors here all came from an adult in good health.

The rearrangement uses TRBV10-1 and TRBJ1-3; D unresolved. V lost 2 bases and J 1 base, leaving 15 bases between the germline ends. Germline assignment: CDR1 WNHNN and CDR2 SYGVQD (reference sequence). The CDR3 is 17 residues long. The CDR3 sequence is CASSEAGAGASGNTIYF. The CDR3, as DNA: TGCGCCAGCAGTGAGGCCGGCGCGGGAGCTTCTGGAAACACCATATATTTT.

This clone was recorded once. The chain employs TRBV7-2 and TRBJ2-3, with TRBD2 identical over 11 bases. The CDR3 totals 16 residues. V was clipped by 6 bases and J by 2 bases; unmatched bases: 7. Germline V CDR1 and CDR2: SGHTA, FQGNSA. CDR3 in DNA: TGTGCCAGCAGAACCACTAGCGGGAGACCCACAGATACGCAGTATTTT. It encodes CASRTTSGRPTDTQYF.

The J gene is TRBJ1-2, the V gene TRBV29-1, with D perhaps matching TRBD1 (6 bases). V lost 7 bases to trimming and J lost 8 bases, with 11 bases between them. This CDR3 spans 10 amino acids. Germline values: CDR1 SQVTM, CDR2 ANQGSEA. The CDR3 loop is CSAVGGGYTF. As DNA, the CDR3 is TGCAGCGCTGTGGGGGGCGGCTACACCTTC. The full variable domain, its missing parts supplied by reference TRBV29-1 and TRBJ1-2, is SAVISQKPSRDICQRGTSLTIQCQVDSQVTMMFWYRQQPGQSLTLIATANQGSEATYESGFVIDKFPISRPNLTFSTLTVSNMSPEDSSIYLCSAVGGGYTFGSGTRLTVV.

The gene calls are TRBV6-6 and TRBJ1-2; 9 nucleotides match TRBD1. With V trimmed by 8 bases and J by 4 bases, 8 bases remained unmatched. The CDR3 consists of 14 residues. CDR1 is MNHNY and CDR2 is SVGAGI in the germline V gene (reference sequence). The CDR3 here is CASDPLTGGYGYTF. The CDR3 bases are TGTGCCAGCGATCCATTGACAGGGGGCTATGGCTACACCTTC.

The chain carries TRBV20-1 and TRBJ1-5; 7 bases match TRBD1. The CDR3 loop spans 14 amino acids. The J segment lost 3 bases and the V segment lost 3 bases, leaving 5 bases of the junction unmatched. Per germline, CDR1 DFQATT and CDR2 SNEGSKA (reference sequence). The CDR3 loop reads CSASRGQTNQPQHF. CDR3 sequence (DNA): TGCAGTGCTAGTCGGGGACAGACCAATCAGCCCCAGCATTTT.

The chain is built from TRBV19 and TRBJ2-7, with D possibly matching TRBD2 (6 bases). The CDR3 is made up of 14 amino acids. Germline lookup yields CDR1 LNHDA and CDR2 SQIVND (reference sequence). The ends were cut back, 7 bases at V and 3 bases at J, with 16 bases in the middle. The CDR3 DNA sequence: TGTGCCAGTAATACTAGCCCGGACTTCTACGAGCAGTACTTC. Translation: CASNTSPDFYEQYF.

V usage is TRBV4-3 and J usage is TRBJ2-1; 10 nucleotides line up with TRBD2. The germline CDR1 and CDR2 sequences are LGHNA and YSLEER. The trim removed 0 bases at V and 1 base at J, leaving 6 bases unmatched. The length of the CDR3 is 18 residues. The CDR3 region is CASSQDPSGSSSYNEQFF. The CDR3 nucleotides are TGCGCCAGCAGCCAAGACCCTAGCGGGAGTTCATCCTACAATGAGCAGTTCTTC.

The chain links TRBV18 to TRBJ1-6; D remains ambiguous. The CDR3 has 14 amino acids. With 3 bases removed from V and 10 bases from J, the gap between germline ends came to 13 bases. CDR1 and CDR2 from the germline V gene are KGHSH and LQKENI. CDR3 DNA: TGTGCCAGCTCACCGGCCACGGATGGATCACCCCTCCACTTT. Its protein is CASSPATDGSPLHF.

The chain carries TRBV11-3 and TRBJ2-1; 13 nucleotides match TRBD2. Germline assignment: CDR1 SGHNT and CDR2 YENEEA. V shed 4 bases and J 7 bases; nucleotides not matched to a gene: 4. The CDR3 length is 15 residues. CDR3 amino acids: CASSSGTSGNNEQFF. For the CDR3, the DNA is TGTGCCAGCAGCTCGGGGACTAGCGGGAATAATGAGCAGTTCTTC. Full variable domain (rest looked up from reference TRBV11-3 and TRBJ2-1): EAGVVQSPRYKIIEKKQPVAFWCNPISGHNTLYWYLQNLGQGPELLIRYENEEAVDDSQLPKDRFSAERLKGVDSTLKIQPAELGDSAVYLCASSSGTSGNNEQFFGPGTRLTVL.

The chain is built from TRBV4-2 and TRBJ1-1; possible D gene TRBD1, 5 bases. V was trimmed by 5 bases and J by 1 base, leaving 14 bases between them. Germline values: CDR1 LGHNA, CDR2 YNFKEQ. The CDR3 sequence is 15 residues long. Here the CDR3 reads CASSGWGRENTEAFF. The CDR3 DNA sequence: TGTGCCAGCAGCGGTTGGGGCAGGGAGAACACTGAAGCTTTCTTT.